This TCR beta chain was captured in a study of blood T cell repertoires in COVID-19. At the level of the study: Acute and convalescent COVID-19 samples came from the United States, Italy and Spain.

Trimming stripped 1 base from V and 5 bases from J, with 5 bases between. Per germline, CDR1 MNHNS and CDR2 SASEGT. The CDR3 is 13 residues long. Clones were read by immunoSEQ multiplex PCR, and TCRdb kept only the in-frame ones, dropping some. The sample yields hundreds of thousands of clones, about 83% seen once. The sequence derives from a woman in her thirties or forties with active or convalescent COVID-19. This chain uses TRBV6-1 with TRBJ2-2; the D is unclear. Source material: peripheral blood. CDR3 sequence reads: CASSEVRTGELFF. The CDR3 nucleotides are TGTGCCAGCAGTGAAGTCAGGACCGGGGAGCTGTTTTTT.